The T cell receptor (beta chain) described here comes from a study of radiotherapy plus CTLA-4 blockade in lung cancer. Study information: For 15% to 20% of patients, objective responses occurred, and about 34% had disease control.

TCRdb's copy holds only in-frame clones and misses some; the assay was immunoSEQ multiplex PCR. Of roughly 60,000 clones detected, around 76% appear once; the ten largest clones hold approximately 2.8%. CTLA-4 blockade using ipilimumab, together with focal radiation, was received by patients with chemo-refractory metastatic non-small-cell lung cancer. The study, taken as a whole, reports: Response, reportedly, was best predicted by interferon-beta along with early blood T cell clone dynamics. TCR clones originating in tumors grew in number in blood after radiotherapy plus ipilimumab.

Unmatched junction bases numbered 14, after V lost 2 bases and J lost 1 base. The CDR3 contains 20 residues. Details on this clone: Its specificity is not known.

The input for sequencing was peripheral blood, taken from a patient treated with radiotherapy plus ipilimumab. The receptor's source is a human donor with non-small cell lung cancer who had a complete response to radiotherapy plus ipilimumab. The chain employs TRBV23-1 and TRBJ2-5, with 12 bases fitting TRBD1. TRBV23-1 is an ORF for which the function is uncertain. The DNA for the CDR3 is TGCGCCAGCAGTCAACCCGGGACAGGGGGCGGGACTCGAACCCAAGAGACCCAGTACTTC. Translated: CASSQPGTGGGTRTQETQYF.